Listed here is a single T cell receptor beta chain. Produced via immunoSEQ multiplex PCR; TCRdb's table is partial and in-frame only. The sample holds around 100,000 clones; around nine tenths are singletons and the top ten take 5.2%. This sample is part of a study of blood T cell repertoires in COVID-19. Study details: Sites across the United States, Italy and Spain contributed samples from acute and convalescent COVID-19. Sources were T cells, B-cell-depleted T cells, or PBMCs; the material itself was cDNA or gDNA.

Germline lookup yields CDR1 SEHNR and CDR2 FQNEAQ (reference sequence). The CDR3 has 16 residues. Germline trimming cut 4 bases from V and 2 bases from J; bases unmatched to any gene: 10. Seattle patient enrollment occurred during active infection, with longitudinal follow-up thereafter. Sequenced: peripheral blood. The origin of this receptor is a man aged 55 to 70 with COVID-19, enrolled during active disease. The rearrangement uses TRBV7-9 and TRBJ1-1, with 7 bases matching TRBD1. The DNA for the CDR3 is TGTGCCAGCAGCTCGTGGGACAGTCTATTAAACACTGAAGCTTTCTTT. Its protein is CASSSWDSLLNTEAFF.